A single sample is the source of the 24 T cell receptor beta chains below, sequenced in a study of T cells in localized non-small cell lung cancer. The data were produced by immunoSEQ multiplex PCR, yet TCRdb's version contains in-frame clones alone and is incomplete. The repertoire has thousands of clones, 25% to 35% of them found once; the top ten carry approximately 7.1%. The specimen comprised normal lung tissue next to the tumor, sampled before any cancer treatment. Receptors originate from a woman aged 35 to 70 with stage I lung adenocarcinoma.

The chain uses TRBV6-8 and TRBJ2-1, with 14 bases that match TRBD2. J gave up 9 bases and V 6 bases, and 10 bases lay outside the gene matches. The germline gives CDR1 MNHGY, CDR2 SAAAGT. This CDR3 has 16 residues. CDR3 protein: CASRGPGTSGRVEQFF. The CDR3, as DNA: TGTGCCAGCAGAGGTCCCGGGACTAGCGGGAGAGTTGAGCAGTTCTTC.

This clone is categorized as large. This rearrangement joins TRBV15 to TRBJ1-2; TRBD1 agrees at 7 bases. CDR1 LNHNV and CDR2 YYDKDF come from the germline V gene (reference sequence). The CDR3 consists of 14 residues. Germline trimming cut 1 base from V and 4 bases from J; bases unmatched to any gene: 3. The CDR3: CATSRGTGAYGYTF. The DNA for the CDR3 is TGTGCCACCAGCAGAGGAACAGGGGCCTATGGCTACACCTTC.

This clone was detected only a few times. V gene TRBV19 combines with J gene TRBJ2-1; D is tentatively TRBD1 or TRBD2 (6 bases each). Germline-derived CDR1 and CDR2 are LNHDA and SQIVND (reference sequence). The CDR3 sequence is 13 residues long. The V gene lost 5 bases and the J gene lost 10 bases, with 15 bases spanning the gap. CDR3 coding DNA: TGTGCCAGTAGTGCCGGGGGCCTTAGGGAGCAGTTCTTC. This sequence encodes CASSAGGLREQFF. The full variable domain, with the rest looked up from reference TRBV19 and TRBJ2-1, is DGGITQSPKYLFRKEGQNVTLSCEQNLNHDAMYWYRQDPGQGLRLIYYSQIVNDFQKGDIAEGYSVSREKKESFPLTVTSAQKNPTAFYLCASSAGGLREQFFGPGTRLTVL.

The rearrangement links TRBV11-3 to TRBJ2-3; D is ambiguous. The CDR3 contains 14 residues. V lost 2 bases and J lost 5, with 11 bases in between. CDR1 is SGHNT, CDR2 YENEEA, per germline. CDR3 amino acids: CASSLPAPRDTQYF. The CDR3 bases are TGTGCCAGCAGCTTACCGGCTCCTAGAGATACGCAGTATTTT.

This clone was recorded a few times. The chain is built from TRBV11-3 and TRBJ1-1, with D perhaps TRBD1 (5 bases). V dropped 7 bases and J dropped 0 bases, with 12 bases sitting between them. The CDR3 has 14 residues. CDR1 is SGHNT, CDR2 YENEEA, per germline. CDR3 in DNA: TGTGCCAGCACCCAAGGGGAAATGAACACTGAAGCTTTCTTT. Translated, it gives CASTQGEMNTEAFF. Supplemented by reference TRBV11-3 and TRBJ1-1, the full variable domain reads EAGVVQSPRYKIIEKKQPVAFWCNPISGHNTLYWYLQNLGQGPELLIRYENEEAVDDSQLPKDRFSAERLKGVDSTLKIQPAELGDSAVYLCASTQGEMNTEAFFGQGTRLTVV.

The chain has TRBV9 and TRBJ2-7; D not certain. The CDR3 runs to 15 residues. Trimming removed 0 bases at V and 6 bases at J, with 16 bases between. Germline V lookup: CDR1 SGDLS, CDR2 YYNGEE. The CDR3 DNA reads TGTGCCAGCAGCGTAGGTATCCAACAGAATGGCGAGCAGTACTTC. This gives the protein CASSVGIQQNGEQYF.

The chain has TRBV30 and TRBJ2-7; D is perhaps TRBD1 (6 bases). Trimming pared 4 bases from V and 2 bases from J, leaving 15 bases between. Germline V gives CDR1 GTSNPN, CDR2 SVGIG (reference sequence). The CDR3 length is 14 residues. Here the CDR3 reads CAWNRGTNTYEQYF. CDR3 coding DNA: TGTGCCTGGAACCGAGGGACAAATACCTACGAGCAGTACTTC. Filled out from reference TRBV30 and TRBJ2-7, the complete variable domain reads SQTIHQWPATLVQPVGSPLSLECTVEGTSNPNLYWYRQAAGRGLQLLFYSVGIGQISSEVPQNLSASRPQDRQFILSSKKLLLSDSGFYLCAWNRGTNTYEQYFGPGTRLTVT.

V gene TRBV19 combines with J gene TRBJ1-5, with TRBD1 identical over 9 bases. This CDR3 has 16 residues. V was clipped by 6 bases and J by 7 bases; unmatched bases: 13. From germline, CDR1 is LNHDA and CDR2 SQIVND (reference sequence). This CDR3 reads CASSRGLTGGGQPQHF. The CDR3, as DNA: TGTGCCAGTAGCCGCGGCCTCACAGGGGGCGGGCAGCCCCAGCATTTT.

This clone was counted between two and nine times. V usage is TRBV11-3 and J usage is TRBJ1-4; D is possibly TRBD1 (5 bases). Germline assignment: CDR1 SGHNT and CDR2 YENEEA. V gave up 0 bases and J gave up 7 bases, with 9 bases separating them. The CDR3 runs 14 residues. CDR3 nucleotide sequence: TGTGCCAGCAGCTTAGACGGGGGTAGTGAAAAACTGTTTTTT. Its protein is CASSLDGGSEKLFF.

This clone was recorded a few times. The chain recombines TRBV19 with TRBJ2-3; possibly TRBD1 or TRBD2 for D (6 bases each). This CDR3 is 14 amino acids long. Germline V lookup: CDR1 LNHDA, CDR2 SQIVND (reference sequence). The V and J ends lost 5 bases and 5 bases respectively, with 14 bases between them. CDR3 sequence reads: CASSVQGGQDTQYF. The CDR3 nucleotides are TGTGCCAGTAGTGTCCAAGGGGGGCAAGATACGCAGTATTTT.

This clone has a handful of counts. This chain links TRBV6-8 with TRBJ1-2, with D hard to call. V lost 7 bases and J 3 bases, leaving 12 bases between the germline ends. Per the germline V gene, CDR1 is MNHGY and CDR2 is SAAAGT. CDR3 size: 13 residues. The chain's CDR3 is CASTAPGDYGYTF. The CDR3 DNA sequence: TGTGCCAGCACGGCGCCGGGCGACTATGGCTACACCTTC.

The rearrangement joins TRBV6-8 to TRBJ2-7; possibly TRBD1 or TRBD2 for D (5 bases each). Germline V gene data show CDR1 as MNHGY and CDR2 as SAAAGT. V lost 6 bases to trimming and J lost 2 bases, with 20 bases between them. The CDR3 loop spans 16 amino acids. CDR3 amino acids: CASSRLRGASTYEQYF. DNA of the CDR3: TGTGCCAGCAGCCGACTCAGAGGGGCGTCGACCTACGAGCAGTACTTC.

This clone was seen more than once but under ten times. The rearrangement links TRBV11-3 to TRBJ1-1, with D possibly being TRBD1 (6 bases). The CDR3 totals 15 residues. The V end was cut by 4 bases, the J end by 4 bases, with 16 bases between. CDR1 is SGHNT and CDR2 is YENEEA in the germline V gene. CDR3 region: CASSSEFRGATEAFF. CDR3 in DNA: TGTGCCAGCAGCTCAGAGTTTCGGGGGGCCACTGAAGCTTTCTTT.

CDR3 loop: CASNLGQPNTEAFF. CDR3 DNA sequence: TGTGCCAGTAATCTTGGACAGCCGAACACTGAAGCTTTCTTT. The chain combines TRBV19 with TRBJ1-1, with a weak D call TRBD1 (6 bases). The CDR3 length is 14 residues. V was clipped by 7 bases and J by 1 base, with 13 bases between them. The germline V gene encodes CDR1 LNHDA and CDR2 SQIVND (reference sequence).

This clone is labeled as medium-sized. The chain joins TRBV11-3 to TRBJ1-2; possible D gene TRBD1, 6 bases. Trimming cost V 3 bases and J 5 bases, with 22 bases left between them. This CDR3 has 17 residues. Germline loops: CDR1 SGHNT, CDR2 YENEEA. The CDR3 loop reads CASSLFGIGQQPYGYTF. The CDR3 nucleotides are TGTGCCAGCAGCTTGTTTGGAATAGGACAGCAGCCTTATGGCTACACCTTC.

This clone was seen a handful of times. The chain joins TRBV7-7 to TRBJ2-3; 13 nucleotides agree with TRBD2. CDR1 and CDR2 (germline): SSHAT, FNYEAQ (reference sequence). The V segment lost 5 bases and the J segment 5 bases; nucleotides outside the gene matches: 7. This CDR3 is built from 16 residues. CDR3 coding DNA: TGTGCCAGCAGCCCCGGACTAGCGGGAGTGGTAGATACGCAGTATTTT. This codes for CASSPGLAGVVDTQYF. Using reference TRBV7-7 and TRBJ2-3 for the parts outside the CDR3, the full variable domain is GAGVSQSPRYKVTKRGQDVTLRCDPISSHATLYWYQQALGQGPEFLTYFNYEAQPDKSGLPSDRFSAERPEGSISTLTIQRTEQRDSAMYRCASSPGLAGVVDTQYFGPGTRLTVL.

The CDR3 spells CASSLNTGSYNEQFF. The CDR3, as DNA: TGTGCCAGCAGCCTTAACACCGGCTCCTACAATGAGCAGTTCTTC. This chain links TRBV7-6 with TRBJ2-1; no firm D call. Trimming took 5 bases from V and 0 from J, leaving 11 bases between them. From germline, CDR1 is SGHVS and CDR2 FNYEAQ. The CDR3 sequence is 15 residues long.

This clone was detected a few times. The V and J genes are TRBV30 and TRBJ2-5; D is possibly TRBD1 or TRBD2 (6 bases each). Germline loops: CDR1 GTSNPN, CDR2 SVGIG (reference sequence). CDR3 size: 14 residues. V was trimmed by 2 bases and J by 0 bases, leaving 10 bases between them. CDR3 in amino acids: CAWSKEGDQETQYF. CDR3 nucleotides: TGTGCCTGGAGTAAGGAGGGGGACCAAGAGACCCAGTACTTC.

The J gene is TRBJ1-1, the V gene TRBV7-7; 8 bases map to TRBD1. This CDR3 has 15 residues. The V gene's germline CDR1 is SSHAT and CDR2 FNYEAQ (reference sequence). Trimming took 0 bases from V and 7 from J; bases not matched to a gene: 7. The CDR3 region is CASSLATGGAGEAFF. CDR3 bases: TGTGCCAGCAGCTTAGCCACAGGGGGAGCAGGTGAAGCTTTCTTT.

Sample share makes this clone medium-sized. This rearrangement joins TRBV9 to TRBJ2-7; D could derive from TRBD1 or TRBD2 (5 bases each). Germline V gene sequence: CDR1 SGDLS, CDR2 YYNGEE. Trimming took 5 bases from V and 3 from J, leaving 18 bases between them. The length of the CDR3 is 15 residues. The CDR3 is CASSIGTGGNYEQYF. CDR3 DNA sequence: TGTGCCAGCAGTATAGGTACAGGAGGAAACTACGAGCAGTACTTC.

This clone was detected only a few times. The genes are TRBV2 and TRBJ2-7; 11 nucleotides agree with TRBD1. Germline V CDR1 and CDR2: SNHLY, FYNNEI. The CDR3 sequence is 12 residues long. V lost 9 bases and J lost 4; bases outside the gene matches: 2. In nucleotides, the CDR3 is TGTGCCAGGGGGACAGGGGGGTACGAGCAGTACTTC. Encoded protein: CARGTGGYEQYF.

The DNA for the CDR3 is TGTGCCAGCAGTTACCTGGGACTTCTCATTAACACCGGGGAGCTGTTTTTT. This translates into CASSYLGLLINTGELFF. The chain links TRBV6-8 to TRBJ2-2; a weak D match, TRBD2 (6 bases). V was shortened by 2 bases and J by 2 bases, with 15 bases between the two germline ends. The length of the CDR3 is 17 residues. Germline loops: CDR1 MNHGY, CDR2 SAAAGT.

This clone was detected only a few times. The chain carries TRBV6-8 and TRBJ2-6, with 7 bases identical to TRBD1. V trimming: 11 bases; J trimming: 0 bases; junction bases outside the gene matches: 7. Germline V CDR1 and CDR2: MNHGY, SAAAGT. The CDR3 consists of 15 residues. The CDR3 protein is CAHGTAGSGANVLTF. DNA of the CDR3: TGTGCCCACGGGACAGCCGGCTCTGGGGCCAACGTCCTGACTTTC.

CDR3 protein: CASSLRDRGIDTDTQYF. The DNA of the CDR3 is TGTGCCAGCAGTTTACGGGACAGGGGGATAGATACGGATACGCAGTATTTT. The chain combines TRBV27 with TRBJ2-3; 11 bases agree with TRBD1. The CDR3 spans 17 residues. Per germline, CDR1 MNHEY and CDR2 SMNVEV (reference sequence). The junction had 10 bases not matched to a gene; V was cut back by 2 bases and J by 6 bases.